This TCR beta chain is from a study of cytomegalovirus exposure and HLA in healthy donors. In the PCR, 60 Vbeta and 13 Jbeta primers were used. In the original processing: There were 70 million to 95 million unique TCR beta chains by a later count, and some 11 million of them were shared. Measured with immunoSEQ multiplex PCR; TCRdb has only the in-frame clones, and not every one. V and J calls and clone size follow that table, whereas D and trimming were derived from the DNA. The sample has roughly 100,000 clones; around 74% are singletons. Points from the study as a whole: Productive rates of about 90% or about 30% were seen for most TCR beta V segments in an earlier analysis.

This clone has only a few counts. Its antigen is still unknown. Trimming pared 4 bases from V and 0 bases from J, leaving 17 bases between. Germline assignment: CDR1 SGHNT and CDR2 YENEEA. The CDR3 is 17 residues long. The sequencing input was PBMCs. The sequence derives from a middle-aged man in good health and CMV-seronegative. The rearrangement links TRBV11-3 to TRBJ2-3; possibly TRBD1 for D (5 bases). DNA of the CDR3: TGTGCCAGCAGCTCAAACCAGGGATTCTCTAGCACAGATACGCAGTATTTT. This codes for CASSSNQGFSSTDTQYF.